This is a list of T cell receptor beta chains from one sample in a study of blood T cells in healthy people across ages. MiXCR, run by TCRdb on the 5' RACE reads, gives a single entry per CDR3 protein. This sample yields over 450,000 distinct CDR3 sequences, of which approximately 25% are seen a single time; approximately 10% belongs to the top ten. These data were likewise used in another study, on T cells of mothers and their children.

Sequenced sample: blood. The source is a boy aged 5-17 years in good health. The CDR3 runs from the conserved cysteine through the conserved F or W. The D gene is left open where the match is weak. The size entry is marked missing in some rows and otherwise reads once, few, many or a size class.

j_call d_call clone_size v_call cdr3_aa cdr3_nt
TRBJ1-2 NA NA TRBV12-3/TRBV12-4 CASSFVENNYGYTF TGTGCCAGCAGTTTCGTCGAGAATAACTATGGCTACACCTTC
TRBJ2-4 TRBD1 once TRBV29-1 CSVLQGDGIQYF TGCAGCGTTCTACAGGGGGATGGCATTCAGTACTTC
TRBJ2-1 TRBD2 few TRBV7-9 CASRPGLAGLNEQFF TGTGCCAGCAGGCCGGGACTAGCGGGACTGAATGAGCAGTTCTTC
TRBJ2-2 TRBD1 NA TRBV7-3 CASSWKQGTTGELFF TGTGCCAGCAGCTGGAAACAGGGGACCACCGGGGAGCTGTTTTTT
TRBJ2-1 NA few TRBV5-1 CASSLDGAYNEQFF TGCGCCAGCAGCTTGGACGGAGCCTACAATGAGCAGTTCTTC
TRBJ2-5 TRBD2 few TRBV7-2 CASSSQLSSGIETQYF TGTGCCAGCAGTTCCCAATTATCTAGCGGGATCGAGACCCAGTACTTC
TRBJ2-1 TRBD2 once TRBV6-1 CASSEGSSGRGNEQFF TGTGCCAGCAGTGAAGGATCTAGCGGGAGAGGCAATGAGCAGTTCTTC
TRBJ1-4 NA NA TRBV7-6 CASPPGGRDFLVEKLFF TGTGCCAGCCCCCCGGGGGGGCGTGATTTCCTTGTGGAAAAACTGTTTTTT
TRBJ2-3 TRBD2 many TRBV29-1 CSVEEMRGGVKDTQYF TGCAGCGTTGAAGAAATGCGCGGGGGTGTCAAAGATACGCAGTATTTT
TRBJ2-7 TRBD1 NA TRBV5-5 CASSLATTGVAEQYF TGTGCCAGCAGCTTGGCCACAACAGGGGTTGCCGAGCAGTACTTC
TRBJ1-2 NA many TRBV7-2 CASSSPTGFVNYGYTF TGTGCCAGCAGCTCGCCGACGGGATTCGTTAACTATGGCTACACCTTC
TRBJ2-1 TRBD2 few TRBV4-3 CASSQDKTSGRVYEQFF TGCGCCAGCAGCCAAGACAAGACTAGCGGGAGGGTATATGAGCAGTTCTTC
TRBJ2-7 NA NA TRBV3-1 CASSQINEQYF TGTGCCAGCAGCCAAATTAACGAGCAGTACTTC
TRBJ1-6 TRBD1 NA TRBV28 CASRRRDRGSPLHF TGTGCCAGCAGACGAAGGGACAGAGGTTCACCCCTCCACTTT
TRBJ1-2 TRBD1 NA TRBV7-9 CASRGQGGYGYTF TGTGCCAGCAGAGGACAGGGAGGCTATGGCTACACCTTC
TRBJ1-3 TRBD1 NA TRBV12-3/TRBV12-4 CASRRGQGRVNTIYF TGTGCCAGCAGGCGCGGACAGGGGCGAGTAAACACCATATATTTT
TRBJ2-3 NA few TRBV12-5 CASGLVQAGSPDTQYF TGTGCTAGTGGTTTGGTACAGGCGGGAAGTCCAGATACGCAGTATTTT
TRBJ2-4 NA NA TRBV20-1 CSARTTKNIQYF TGCAGTGCTAGAACGACCAAAAACATTCAGTACTTC
TRBJ2-7 TRBD2 NA TRBV4-3 CASSQEIAGDSYEQYF TGCGCCAGCAGCCAAGAAATAGCGGGGGACTCCTACGAGCAGTACTTC
TRBJ2-3 NA few TRBV6-1 CASTTLGGGGPDTQYF TGTGCCAGCACCACCCTAGGGGGAGGGGGGCCGGATACGCAGTATTTT
TRBJ1-2 NA NA TRBV10-3 CAISESESGLGGYTF TGTGCCATCAGTGAGTCGGAGTCAGGGTTGGGAGGCTACACCTTC
TRBJ2-6 NA few TRBV7-2 CASSLDTGPGANVLTF TGTGCCAGCAGCTTAGATACAGGACCTGGGGCCAACGTCCTGACTTTC
TRBJ2-5 NA NA TRBV15 CATSRGRETQYF TGTGCCACCAGCAGGGGCCGAGAGACCCAGTACTTC
TRBJ1-1 NA NA TRBV27 CASSFRNRRTEAFF TGTGCCAGCAGTTTCCGCAACCGCAGAACTGAAGCTTTCTTT
TRBJ2-5 NA few TRBV28 CASSLSPSQGGLETQYF TGTGCCAGCAGCCTTAGCCCCTCACAGGGCGGTTTGGAGACCCAGTACTTC
TRBJ2-5 NA few TRBV6-5 CASSDIKRQAETQYF TGTGCCAGCAGTGACATTAAAAGACAGGCAGAGACCCAGTACTTC
TRBJ2-4 TRBD1 NA TRBV24-1 CATSDPGQGDKNIQYF TGTGCCACCAGTGATCCCGGACAGGGAGACAAAAACATTCAGTACTTC
TRBJ2-7 NA NA TRBV5-1 CASSLEIASSRGHEQYF TGCGCCAGCAGCTTGGAAATAGCTAGCTCAAGGGGACACGAGCAGTACTTC
TRBJ1-2 NA NA TRBV30 CAWTGDNYGYTF TGTGCCTGGACAGGGGATAACTATGGCTACACCTTC
TRBJ1-2 TRBD1 NA TRBV6-1 CASRTTGASGYTF TGTGCCAGCAGGACGACAGGGGCAAGTGGCTACACCTTC
TRBJ2-2 NA NA TRBV5-5 CASSFYQLNTGELFF TGTGCCAGCAGCTTTTATCAGTTGAACACCGGGGAGCTGTTTTTT
TRBJ2-7 NA NA TRBV6-5 CASSYSGSRGQYF TGTGCCAGCAGTTACTCGGGGTCTCGGGGGCAGTACTTC
TRBJ2-2 NA few TRBV24-1 CATSDRIGELFF TGTGCCACCAGTGACCGCATCGGGGAGCTGTTTTTT
TRBJ1-6 NA NA TRBV4-3 CASSQLIRSYNSPLHF TGCGCCAGCAGCCAACTTATTCGCTCCTATAATTCACCCCTCCACTTT
TRBJ2-7 NA NA TRBV12-3/TRBV12-4 CASSYGGHEQYF TGTGCCAGCAGTTACGGAGGCCACGAGCAGTACTTC
TRBJ2-5 NA NA TRBV12-3/TRBV12-4 CASSPLGIETQYF TGTGCCAGCAGCCCACTGGGGATCGAGACCCAGTACTTC
TRBJ2-7 NA few TRBV5-1 CASSFSWGNEQYF TGCGCCAGCAGCTTTAGCTGGGGGAACGAGCAGTACTTC
TRBJ2-2 NA NA TRBV11-2 CASSFEPRVTGELFF TGTGCCAGCAGCTTTGAGCCGCGAGTCACCGGGGAGCTGTTTTTT
TRBJ1-5 NA NA TRBV24-1 CATSDFRGAWNF TGTGCCACCAGTGATTTCCGGGGGGCCTGGAATTTT
TRBJ2-1 NA few TRBV6-2/TRBV6-3 CASSQDGRSSYNEQFF TGTGCCAGCAGTCAAGATGGCCGGAGCTCCTACAATGAGCAGTTCTTC
TRBJ2-3 NA NA TRBV5-1 CASSLGDPVPDTQYF TGCGCCAGCAGCTTGGGGGACCCAGTCCCAGATACGCAGTATTTT
TRBJ2-5 NA few TRBV4-3 CASSQDLGGPPQYF TGCGCCAGCAGCCAAGATCTAGGCGGGCCCCCCCAGTACTTC
TRBJ2-5 NA NA TRBV29-1 CSVERGGLETQYF TGCAGCGTTGAAAGGGGGGGCCTCGAGACCCAGTACTTC